These T cell receptor beta chains were read from a single sample in a study of Ad26.COV2.S vaccination and SARS-CoV-2 variants. Here immunoSEQ multiplex PCR was the method, and the copy in TCRdb shows in-frame clones only, minus some. Of approximately 400,000 clones detected, about 80% appear once; the ten largest clones hold about 7.4%. The starting material was peripheral blood, obtained in a trial of Ad26.COV2.S vaccine versus placebo. Receptors were obtained from a person between 18 and 65 years old who received the Ad26.COV2.S COVID-19 vaccine or a placebo. Both conserved end residues are part of each CDR3. D genes are given only for firm matches. Clone size, where shown, is once, few, many, or a class for clones that have expanded.

TRBJ2-7,.,.,TRBV5-6,TGTGCCAGCAGCTACCGGAGGGCCTACGAGCAGTACTTC,CASSYRRAYEQYF
TRBJ2-7,TRBD1,.,TRBV2,TGTGCCAGCAGACTTCTCCCCGGGACAGGGTTCTACGAGCAGTACTTC,CASRLLPGTGFYEQYF
TRBJ2-2,.,.,TRBV6-6,TGTGCCAGCAGTTACTCGACTGGTTGGGGGCTGTTTTTT,CASSYSTGWGLFF
TRBJ2-2,.,.,TRBV6-6,TGTGCCAGCAGCGTCAAACGCGGGGAGCTGTTTTTT,CASSVKRGELFF
TRBJ1-2,.,.,TRBV27,TGTGCCAGCAGTTTATTGGGGGGTAGTGGCTACACCTTC,CASSLLGGSGYTF
TRBJ1-2,.,.,TRBV6-6,TGTGCCAGCAGTCACCCTGGACTGGGCTATGGCTACACCTTC,CASSHPGLGYGYTF
TRBJ1-1,TRBD1,.,TRBV29-1,TGCAGCGTCTCCCCAGGGGGCTCTGAAGCTTTCTTT,CSVSPGGSEAFF
TRBJ2-3,TRBD2,.,TRBV27,TGTGCCAGCAGTTTATCTAGGACTAGCGGGGCTAGCACAGATACGCAGTATTTT,CASSLSRTSGASTDTQYF
TRBJ1-1,.,.,TRBV5-6,TGTGCCAGCAGCGAAATAACAGGAGGGGACACTGAAGCTTTCTTT,CASSEITGGDTEAFF
TRBJ1-3,.,once,TRBV27,TGTGCCAGCAGTTTGTCAGGTTCTCCTGGAAACACCATATATTTT,CASSLSGSPGNTIYF
TRBJ1-1,.,.,TRBV23-1,TGCGCCAGCAGTCAGACGGACAGAAAATATAACCAAGCTTTCTTT,CASSQTDRKYNQAFF
TRBJ1-2,TRBD1,.,TRBV14,TGTGCCAGCAGCCCTTACAGGGGCCCGAGAGTGGATGGCTACACCTTC,CASSPYRGPRVDGYTF
TRBJ1-2,.,.,TRBV25-1,TGTGCCAGCAGTGAGGGGACACCCTATGGCTACACCTTC,CASSEGTPYGYTF
TRBJ2-7,TRBD2,.,TRBV5-6,TGTGCCAGCAGCCATGGACTAGCAGTCTACGAGCAGTACTTC,CASSHGLAVYEQYF
TRBJ2-7,TRBD1,.,TRBV11-3,TGTGCCAGCTCCGGGAAGGGGGCTTACTCCTACGAGCAGTACTTC,CASSGKGAYSYEQYF
TRBJ2-7,TRBD2,.,TRBV7-9,TGTGCCAGCAGCCCTGCTAGCGGAGGGTACGAGCAGTACTTC,CASSPASGGYEQYF
TRBJ2-5,TRBD2,few,TRBV5-4,TGTGCCAGCAGCCCGTCGGGACTAGTTATGGAGACCCAGTACTTC,CASSPSGLVMETQYF
TRBJ1-1,.,.,TRBV7-9,TGTTCCGTAAACAGGGTTGTTATGAACACTGAAGCTTTCTTT,CSVNRVVMNTEAFF
TRBJ2-5,.,.,TRBV11-2,TGTGCCAGCAGCCTCAGGGGAGGGGGCCAAGAGACCCAGTACTTC,CASSLRGGGQETQYF
TRBJ2-1,TRBD2,.,TRBV6-5,TGTGCCAGCAGTTACGCGTTAGCGGGAGTGTATGAGCAGTTCTTC,CASSYALAGVYEQFF
TRBJ2-5,.,.,TRBV7-7,TGTGCCAGCAGCTTAGCGCGGGATTCAAGGGAGACCCAGTACTTC,CASSLARDSRETQYF
TRBJ2-7,.,once,TRBV5-1,TGCGCCAGCAGCTTCGAGGGGGGCACCTACGAGCAGTACTTC,CASSFEGGTYEQYF
TRBJ2-7,TRBD1,.,TRBV9,TGTGCCAGCAGCGTAGGGACAGGGGGCGCCGAGCAGTACTTC,CASSVGTGGAEQYF
TRBJ1-4,TRBD1,.,TRBV19,TGTGCCAGTAAGGAGACAGGGGATGAAAAACTGTTTTTT,CASKETGDEKLFF
TRBJ1-1,.,.,TRBV19,TGTGCCAGTAGTATCGGGGGCTTGGACACTGAAGCTTTCTTT,CASSIGGLDTEAFF
TRBJ2-3,.,.,TRBV29-1,TGCAGCGTTGAGAACCCATATGGGACAGATACGCAGTATTTT,CSVENPYGTDTQYF
TRBJ2-6,.,.,TRBV9,TGTGCCAGCAGCGTAGTGGGGTCCGGGGCCAACGTCCTGACTTTC,CASSVVGSGANVLTF
TRBJ1-2,.,many,TRBV3-1/TRBV3-2,TGTGCCAGCAGCCGGTTAGGAGGCTACACCTTC,CASSRLGGYTF
TRBJ1-1,.,.,TRBV2,TGTGCCAGCAGCGGGGACGGCACAGCTGAAGCTTTCTTT,CASSGDGTAEAFF
TRBJ2-7,.,.,TRBV2,TGTGCCAGCCGGATTACCTACGAGCAGTACTTC,CASRITYEQYF
TRBJ1-3,.,many,TRBV6-1,TGTGCCAGCAGTGAACGTCCGGAGAGCTCTGGAAACACCATATATTTT,CASSERPESSGNTIYF
TRBJ2-7,.,.,TRBV3-1/TRBV3-2,TGTGCCAGCAGCCCCTACACGGGGACCCTCTACGAGCAGTACTTC,CASSPYTGTLYEQYF
TRBJ2-5,.,.,TRBV5-1,TGCGCCAGCAGCTTGGGGGCCCAAGAGACCCAGTACTTC,CASSLGAQETQYF
TRBJ1-1,.,.,TRBV5-6,TGTGCCAGCAGCTCAAGATCGTTTAACACTGAAGCTTTCTTT,CASSSRSFNTEAFF
TRBJ1-5,.,few,TRBV2,TGTGCCAGCAGTGAAATGAATAGCAATCAGCCCCAGCATTTT,CASSEMNSNQPQHF
TRBJ2-1,.,.,TRBV3-1/TRBV3-2,TGTGCCAGCAGCCAAGAGCCAGGGCTGTCCTACAATGAGCAGTTCTTC,CASSQEPGLSYNEQFF
TRBJ1-5,TRBD1,.,TRBV28,TGTGCCAGCAGTTTATTCACAGGGGGGCGTCAGCCCCAGCATTTT,CASSLFTGGRQPQHF
TRBJ2-7,.,.,TRBV6-5,TGTGCCAGCAGTTACTCGAGAGGTATTCGTTACGAGCAGTACTTC,CASSYSRGIRYEQYF
TRBJ1-5,.,few,TRBV15,TGTGCCACCAGCAGAGATGGGGAGGCCCAGCCCCAGCATTTT,CATSRDGEAQPQHF
TRBJ1-2,.,.,TRBV19,TGTGCCAGTAGTATTTCGGGAGGGTGGAGCGGCTACACCTTC,CASSISGGWSGYTF
TRBJ2-2,.,.,TRBV6-5,TGTGCCAGTTGGGGCAGACTCGCGAACACCGGGGAGCTGTTTTTT,CASWGRLANTGELFF
TRBJ2-7,.,.,TRBV7-6,TGTGCCAGCCGGGGGGCACCCTCCTACGAGCAGTACTTC,CASRGAPSYEQYF